This T cell receptor (beta chain) was profiled in a study of T-cell memory formation after mild COVID-19. The CDR3 extends over 13 amino acids. The V end was cut by 7 bases, the J end by 0 bases, with 10 bases between. Germline V gene data show CDR1 as MNHEY and CDR2 as SVGEGT. This clonotype was observed a few times. TCRdb passed the 5' RACE reads through MiXCR, listing each CDR3 protein once. The table includes a few hundred thousand distinct CDR3 sequences, around a fifth detected once. This chain joins TRBV6-2 or TRBV6-3 and TRBJ2-7, with a tentative D call TRBD2 (6 bases). The clonotype was recovered from a man aged 18 to 30 who had mild COVID-19 (a few samples of this study predate the infection). Cell type and time point are not known. The sequenced sample was PBMCs or a T cell subset sorted from them (not recorded which). The CDR3 DNA sequence: TGTGCCAGCAAGCGGGCAAGCTCCTACGAGCAGTACTTC. It specifies CASKRASSYEQYF.